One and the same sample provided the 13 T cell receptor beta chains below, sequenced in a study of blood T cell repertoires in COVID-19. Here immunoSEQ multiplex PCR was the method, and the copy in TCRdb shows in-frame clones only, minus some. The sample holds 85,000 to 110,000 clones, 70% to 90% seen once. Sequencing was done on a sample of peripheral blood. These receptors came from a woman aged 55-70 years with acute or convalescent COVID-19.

This CDR3 reads CASSLVAGVTGELFF. The DNA of the CDR3 is TGTGCCAGCAGCCTGGTAGCGGGAGTGACCGGGGAGCTGTTTTTT. The chain has TRBV11-2 and TRBJ2-2, with 9 positions matching TRBD2. Germline V CDR1 and CDR2: SGHAT, FQNNGV. The CDR3 extends over 15 amino acids. The V segment lost 5 bases and the J segment 5 bases; nucleotides outside the gene matches: 6.

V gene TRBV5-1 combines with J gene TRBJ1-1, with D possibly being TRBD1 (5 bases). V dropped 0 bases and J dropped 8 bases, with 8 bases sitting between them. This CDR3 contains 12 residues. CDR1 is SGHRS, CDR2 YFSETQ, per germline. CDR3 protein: CASSLGEGEAFF. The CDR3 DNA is TGCGCCAGCAGCTTGGGGGAGGGGGAAGCTTTCTTT.

Here the CDR3 reads CATSDLRGGAPTDTQYF. For the CDR3, the DNA is TGTGCCACCAGTGATTTGAGGGGGGGCGCCCCGACAGATACGCAGTATTTT. This chain connects TRBV24-1 to TRBJ2-3; TRBD2 is a possible D gene (7 bases). Germline-derived CDR1 and CDR2 are KGHDR and SFDVKD. The CDR3 runs to 17 residues. Deletions cut 0 bases from V and 3 bases from J, with 15 bases between.

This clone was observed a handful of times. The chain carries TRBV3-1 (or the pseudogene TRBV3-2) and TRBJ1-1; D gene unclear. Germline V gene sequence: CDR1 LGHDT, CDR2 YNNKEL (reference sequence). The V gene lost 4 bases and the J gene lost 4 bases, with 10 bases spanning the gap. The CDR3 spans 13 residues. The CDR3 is CASSREGGTEAFF. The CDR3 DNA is TGTGCCAGCAGCCGAGAAGGCGGCACTGAAGCTTTCTTT.

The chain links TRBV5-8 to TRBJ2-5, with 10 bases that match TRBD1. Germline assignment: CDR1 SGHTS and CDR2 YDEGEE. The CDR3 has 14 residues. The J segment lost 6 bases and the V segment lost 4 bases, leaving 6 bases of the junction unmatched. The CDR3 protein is CASSRDRGRKTQYF. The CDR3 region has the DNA TGTGCCAGCAGCCGGGACAGGGGCAGGAAGACCCAGTACTTC.

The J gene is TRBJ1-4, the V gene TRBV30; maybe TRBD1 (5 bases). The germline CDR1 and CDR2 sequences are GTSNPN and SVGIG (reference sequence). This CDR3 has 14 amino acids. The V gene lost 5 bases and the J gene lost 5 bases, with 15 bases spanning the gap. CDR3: CAWDQGGGNEKLFF. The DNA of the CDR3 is TGTGCCTGGGATCAGGGCGGGGGGAATGAAAAACTGTTTTTT.

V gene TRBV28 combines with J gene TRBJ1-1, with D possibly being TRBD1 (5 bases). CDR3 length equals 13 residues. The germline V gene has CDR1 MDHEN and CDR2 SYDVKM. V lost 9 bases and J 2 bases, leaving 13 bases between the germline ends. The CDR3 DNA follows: TGTGCCAGTCTGCGAGACAGAAACACTGAAGCTTTCTTT. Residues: CASLRDRNTEAFF.

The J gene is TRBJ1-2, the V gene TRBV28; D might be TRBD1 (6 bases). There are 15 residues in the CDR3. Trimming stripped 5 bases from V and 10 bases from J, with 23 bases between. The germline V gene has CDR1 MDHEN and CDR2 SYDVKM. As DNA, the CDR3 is TGTGCCAGCAGTCCCACGGGGGGGCCTAATACTGACTACACCTTC. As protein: CASSPTGGPNTDYTF.

As DNA, the CDR3 is TGTGCCAGCACTCCCGCGGGGGGGTCCAACTATGGCTACACCTTC. Encoded protein: CASTPAGGSNYGYTF. V usage is TRBV27 and J usage is TRBJ1-2, with TRBD1 as a possible D gene (5 bases). The CDR3 is made up of 15 amino acids. Germline V gene lookup returns CDR1 MNHEY and CDR2 SMNVEV (reference sequence). The V end lost 7 bases, the J end lost 2 bases, and 17 bases lay between the germline ends.

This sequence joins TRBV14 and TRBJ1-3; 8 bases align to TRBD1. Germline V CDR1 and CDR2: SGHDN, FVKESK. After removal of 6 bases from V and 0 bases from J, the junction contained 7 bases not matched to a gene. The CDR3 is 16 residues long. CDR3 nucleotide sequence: TGTGCCAGCAGTGCCGGGACAGGCCGCTCTGGAAACACCATATATTTT. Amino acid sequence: CASSAGTGRSGNTIYF.

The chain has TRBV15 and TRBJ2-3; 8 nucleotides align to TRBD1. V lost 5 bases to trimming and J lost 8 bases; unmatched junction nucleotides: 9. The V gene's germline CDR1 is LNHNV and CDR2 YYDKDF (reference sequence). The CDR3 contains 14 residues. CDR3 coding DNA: TGTGCCACCAGCCCCTGGACAGGGCAGGGTACGCAGTATTTT. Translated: CATSPWTGQGTQYF.

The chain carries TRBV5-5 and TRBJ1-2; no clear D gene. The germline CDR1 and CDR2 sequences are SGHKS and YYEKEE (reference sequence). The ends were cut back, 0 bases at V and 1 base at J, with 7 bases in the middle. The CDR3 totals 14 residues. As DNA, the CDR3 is TGTGCCAGCAGCTTGGAGGCGGTTAACTATGGCTACACCTTC. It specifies CASSLEAVNYGYTF.

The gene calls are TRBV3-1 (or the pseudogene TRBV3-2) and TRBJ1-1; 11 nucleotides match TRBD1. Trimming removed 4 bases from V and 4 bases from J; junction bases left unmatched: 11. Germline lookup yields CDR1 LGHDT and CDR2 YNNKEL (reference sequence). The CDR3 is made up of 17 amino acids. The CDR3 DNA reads TGTGCCAGCAGCCCATCCCGTCCCGGGACAGGGGGCACTGAAGCTTTCTTT. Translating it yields CASSPSRPGTGGTEAFF.